Reported below is one T cell receptor beta chain. Its antigen is unknown. This sample is part of a study of T cell clones after liver transplantation. Whole-study context: Draws occurred before transplant, before withdrawal, and after complete or failed withdrawal.

The CDR3 is 15 residues long. Trimming removed 3 bases from V and 3 bases from J, with 12 bases in between. The germline CDR1 and CDR2 sequences are SGHNT and YYREEE (reference sequence). Sorting of unstimulated PBMCs yielded separate CD3+CD4+ and CD3+CD8+ fractions. General study results and limits: A significant post-transplant drop in circulating graft-donor-reactive CD4 TCRbeta sequences occurred in most of the 8 subjects. Rather than being deleted, graft donor-reactive T cells may have moved into the graft.

Libraries were prepared by immunoSEQ multiplex PCR; TCRdb keeps only in-frame clonotypes and omits some of them. The sample includes about 99,000 clones, under 90% of them seen just once. The sequence derives from a human patient who received a liver transplant. Some T cells may have originated in the graft donor. Sequences were derived from CD4+ T cells from blood, sampled approximately 43 months after liver transplant. This chain links TRBV5-4 with TRBJ1-4; possible D gene TRBD1, 6 bases. The CDR3 loop reads CASSSAGVANEKLFF. CDR3 coding DNA: TGTGCCAGCAGCTCAGCAGGGGTTGCTAATGAAAAACTGTTTTTT.